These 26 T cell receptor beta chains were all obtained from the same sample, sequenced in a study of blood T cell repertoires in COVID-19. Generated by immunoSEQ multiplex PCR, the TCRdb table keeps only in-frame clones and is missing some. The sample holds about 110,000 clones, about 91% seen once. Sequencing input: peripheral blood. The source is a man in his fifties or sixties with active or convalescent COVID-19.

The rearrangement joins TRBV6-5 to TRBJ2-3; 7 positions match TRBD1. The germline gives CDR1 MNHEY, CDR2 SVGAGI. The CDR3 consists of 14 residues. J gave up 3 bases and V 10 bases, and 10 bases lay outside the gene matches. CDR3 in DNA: TGTGCCATCTCAAGACGACAGGGAACAGATACGCAGTATTTT. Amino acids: CAISRRQGTDTQYF.

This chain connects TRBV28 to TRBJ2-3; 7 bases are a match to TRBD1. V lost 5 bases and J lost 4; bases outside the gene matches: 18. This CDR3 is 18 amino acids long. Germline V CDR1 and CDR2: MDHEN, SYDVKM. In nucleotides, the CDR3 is TGTGCCAGCAGTCCCGATAAACCAAAGCTTAGGGGGCCAGATACGCAGTATTTT. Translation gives CASSPDKPKLRGPDTQYF.

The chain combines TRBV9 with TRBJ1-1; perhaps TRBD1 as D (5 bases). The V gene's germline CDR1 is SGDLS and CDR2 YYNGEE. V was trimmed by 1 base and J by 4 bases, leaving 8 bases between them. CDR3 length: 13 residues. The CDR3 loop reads CASSVTGGTEAFF. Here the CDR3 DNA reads TGTGCCAGCAGCGTAACCGGGGGCACTGAAGCTTTCTTT. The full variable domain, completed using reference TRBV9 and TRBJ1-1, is DSGVTQTPKHLITATGQRVTLRCSPRSGDLSVYWYQQSLDQGLQFLIQYYNGEERAKGNILERFSAQQFPDLHSELNLSSLELGDSALYFCASSVTGGTEAFFGQGTRLTVV.

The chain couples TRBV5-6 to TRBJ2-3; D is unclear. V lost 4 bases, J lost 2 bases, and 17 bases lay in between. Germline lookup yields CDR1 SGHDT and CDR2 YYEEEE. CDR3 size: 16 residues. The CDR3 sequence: CASSQNQSVITDTQYF. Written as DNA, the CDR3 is TGTGCCAGCAGCCAGAACCAAAGCGTGATCACAGATACGCAGTATTTT.

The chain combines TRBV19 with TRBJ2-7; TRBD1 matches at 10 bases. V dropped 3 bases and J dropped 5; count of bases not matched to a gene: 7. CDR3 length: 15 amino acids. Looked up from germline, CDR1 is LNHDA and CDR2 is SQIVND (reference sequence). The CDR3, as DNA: TGTGCCAGTAGTATTCAGGGACAGGGGTGGAACGAGCAGTACTTC. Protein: CASSIQGQGWNEQYF.

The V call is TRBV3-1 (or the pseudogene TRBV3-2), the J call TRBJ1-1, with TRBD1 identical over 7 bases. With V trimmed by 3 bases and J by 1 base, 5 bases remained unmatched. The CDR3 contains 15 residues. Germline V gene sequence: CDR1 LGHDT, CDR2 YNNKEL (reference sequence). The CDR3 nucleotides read TGTGCCAGCAGCCAGGGGACAGTAGAGAACACTGAAGCTTTCTTT. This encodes CASSQGTVENTEAFF.

As DNA, the CDR3 is TGTGCCAGTAGTATAGGTCGGGGTTCCTACGAGCAGTACTTC. Protein: CASSIGRGSYEQYF. The chain combines TRBV19 with TRBJ2-7, with D maybe TRBD2 (5 bases). The CDR3 has 14 amino acids. CDR1 LNHDA and CDR2 SQIVND come from the germline V gene (reference sequence). V lost 1 base, J lost 1 base, and 8 bases lay in between.

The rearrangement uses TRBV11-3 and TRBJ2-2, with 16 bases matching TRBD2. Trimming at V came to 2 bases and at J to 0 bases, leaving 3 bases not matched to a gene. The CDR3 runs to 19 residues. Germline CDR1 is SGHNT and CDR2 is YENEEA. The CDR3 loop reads CASSLMGLAGGPNTGELFF. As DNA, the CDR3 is TGTGCCAGCAGCTTAATGGGACTAGCGGGAGGGCCGAACACCGGGGAGCTGTTTTTT.

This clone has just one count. CDR3 nucleotides: TGCGCCAGCAGCCCAGGACAGGGGGCGAGCAATGAGCAGTTCTTC. It encodes CASSPGQGASNEQFF. This chain joins TRBV4-1 and TRBJ2-1; 11 nucleotides line up with TRBD1. The V gene's germline CDR1 is MGHRA and CDR2 YSYEKL. Germline trimming cut 4 bases from V and 6 bases from J; bases unmatched to any gene: 5. CDR3 length: 15 residues.

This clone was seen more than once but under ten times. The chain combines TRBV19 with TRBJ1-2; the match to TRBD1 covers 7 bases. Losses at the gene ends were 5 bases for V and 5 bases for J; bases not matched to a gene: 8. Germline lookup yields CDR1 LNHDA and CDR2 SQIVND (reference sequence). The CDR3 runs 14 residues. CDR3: CASSLRQGFYGYTF. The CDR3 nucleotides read TGTGCCAGTAGTTTACGACAGGGTTTTTATGGCTACACCTTC.

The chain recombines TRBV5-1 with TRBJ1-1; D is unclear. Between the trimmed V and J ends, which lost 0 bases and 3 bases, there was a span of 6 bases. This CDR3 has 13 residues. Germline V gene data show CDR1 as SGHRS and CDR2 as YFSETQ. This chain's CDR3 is CASSLDQYTEAFF. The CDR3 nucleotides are TGCGCCAGCAGCTTGGACCAGTACACTGAAGCTTTCTTT.

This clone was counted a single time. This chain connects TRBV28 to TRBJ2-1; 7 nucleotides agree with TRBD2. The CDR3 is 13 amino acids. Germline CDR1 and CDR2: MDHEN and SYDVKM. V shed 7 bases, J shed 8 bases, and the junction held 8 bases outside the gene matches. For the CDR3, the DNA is TGTGCCAGCAATCCTAGCGGAACGGATGAGCAGTTCTTC. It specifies CASNPSGTDEQFF.

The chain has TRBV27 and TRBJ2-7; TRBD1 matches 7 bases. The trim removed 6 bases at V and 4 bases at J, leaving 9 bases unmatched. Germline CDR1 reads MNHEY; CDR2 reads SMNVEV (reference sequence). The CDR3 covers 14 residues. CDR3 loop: CASRSLGGTYEQYF. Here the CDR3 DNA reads TGTGCCAGCAGGTCTCTAGGGGGCACGTACGAGCAGTACTTC.

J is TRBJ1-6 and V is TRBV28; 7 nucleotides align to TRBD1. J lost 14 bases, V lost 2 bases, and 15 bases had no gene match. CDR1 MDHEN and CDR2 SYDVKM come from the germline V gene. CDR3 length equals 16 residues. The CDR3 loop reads CASSLLAGGGYMSLHF. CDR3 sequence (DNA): TGTGCCAGCAGTTTACTGGCAGGGGGAGGATATATGTCCCTCCACTTT.

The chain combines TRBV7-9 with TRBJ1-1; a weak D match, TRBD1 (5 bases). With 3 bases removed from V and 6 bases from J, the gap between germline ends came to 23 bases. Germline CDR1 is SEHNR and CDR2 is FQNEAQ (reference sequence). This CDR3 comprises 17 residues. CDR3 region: CASSLVLPGTSNPEAFF. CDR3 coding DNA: TGTGCCAGCAGCTTGGTCCTACCCGGGACTAGTAACCCTGAAGCTTTCTTT. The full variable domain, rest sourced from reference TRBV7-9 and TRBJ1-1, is DTGVSQNPRHKITKRGQNVTFRCDPISEHNRLYWYRQTLGQGPEFLTYFQNEAQLEKSRLLSDRFSAERPKGSFSTLEIQRTEQGDSAMYLCASSLVLPGTSNPEAFFGQGTRLTVV.

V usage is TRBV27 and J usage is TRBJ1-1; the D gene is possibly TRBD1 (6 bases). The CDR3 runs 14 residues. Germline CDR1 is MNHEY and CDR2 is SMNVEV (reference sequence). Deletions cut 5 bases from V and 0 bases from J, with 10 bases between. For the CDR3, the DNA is TGTGCCAGCAGTAAGGACAGATTGAACACTGAAGCTTTCTTT. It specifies CASSKDRLNTEAFF.

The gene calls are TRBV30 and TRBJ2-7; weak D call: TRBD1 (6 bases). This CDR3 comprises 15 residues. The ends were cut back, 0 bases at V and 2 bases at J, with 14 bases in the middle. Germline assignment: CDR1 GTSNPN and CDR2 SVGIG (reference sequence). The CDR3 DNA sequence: TGTGCCTGGAGTGTCGCTTCGACAGGAACCTACGAGCAGTACTTC. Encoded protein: CAWSVASTGTYEQYF.

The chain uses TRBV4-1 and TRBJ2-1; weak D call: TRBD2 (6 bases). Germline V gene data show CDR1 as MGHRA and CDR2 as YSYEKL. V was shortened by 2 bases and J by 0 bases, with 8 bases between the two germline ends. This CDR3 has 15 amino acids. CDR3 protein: CASSQRRDSYNEQFF. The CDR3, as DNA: TGCGCCAGCAGCCAACGGAGGGACTCCTACAATGAGCAGTTCTTC.

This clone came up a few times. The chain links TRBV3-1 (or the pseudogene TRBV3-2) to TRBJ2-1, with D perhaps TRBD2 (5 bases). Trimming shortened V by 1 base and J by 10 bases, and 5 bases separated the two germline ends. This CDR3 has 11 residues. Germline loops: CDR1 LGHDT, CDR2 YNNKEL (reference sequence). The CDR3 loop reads CASSQAGEQFF. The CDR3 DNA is TGTGCCAGCAGCCAAGCGGGGGAGCAGTTCTTC.

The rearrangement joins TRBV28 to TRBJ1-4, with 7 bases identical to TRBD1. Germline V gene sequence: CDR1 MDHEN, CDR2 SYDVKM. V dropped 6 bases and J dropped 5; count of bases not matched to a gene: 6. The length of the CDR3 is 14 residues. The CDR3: CASRHDRANEKLFF. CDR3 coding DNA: TGTGCCAGCAGACACGACAGGGCAAATGAAAAACTGTTTTTT.

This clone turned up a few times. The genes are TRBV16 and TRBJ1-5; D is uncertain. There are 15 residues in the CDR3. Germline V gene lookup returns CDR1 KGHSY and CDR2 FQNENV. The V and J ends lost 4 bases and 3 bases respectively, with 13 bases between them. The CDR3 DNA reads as TGTGCCAGCAGCCTCGGAGATGCGAACAATCAGCCCCAGCATTTT. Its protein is CASSLGDANNQPQHF.

Here the CDR3 DNA reads TGCGCCAGCAGCCAATACAGGACACCATACAATGAGCAGTTCTTC. As protein: CASSQYRTPYNEQFF. The rearrangement joins TRBV4-1 to TRBJ2-1; weak D call: TRBD1 (5 bases). V lost 2 bases and J lost 4, with 12 bases in between. Germline V gene sequence: CDR1 MGHRA, CDR2 YSYEKL. The CDR3 covers 15 residues.

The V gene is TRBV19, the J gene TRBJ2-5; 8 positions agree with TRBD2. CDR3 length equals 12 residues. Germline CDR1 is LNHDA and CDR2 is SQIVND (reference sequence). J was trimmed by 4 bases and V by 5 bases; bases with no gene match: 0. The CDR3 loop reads CASSGTRETQYF. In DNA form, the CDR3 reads TGTGCCAGTAGTGGGACTAGAGAGACCCAGTACTTC.

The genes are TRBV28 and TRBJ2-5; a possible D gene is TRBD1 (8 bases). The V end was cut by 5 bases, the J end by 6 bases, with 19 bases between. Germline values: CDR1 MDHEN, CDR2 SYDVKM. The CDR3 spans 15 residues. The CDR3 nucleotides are TGTGCCAGCAGTGCGACCGGACAGGGAGGGAAGACCCAGTACTTC. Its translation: CASSATGQGGKTQYF. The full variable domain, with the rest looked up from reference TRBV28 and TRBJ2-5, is DVKVTQSSRYLVKRTGEKVFLECVQDMDHENMFWYRQDPGLGLRLIYFSYDVKMKEKGDIPEGYSVSREKKERFSLILESASTNQTSMYLCASSATGQGGKTQYFGPGTRLLVL.

The CDR3: CASSPSEGGFNYGYTF. CDR3 DNA sequence: TGTGCCAGCTCACCATCCGAGGGAGGGTTTAACTATGGCTACACCTTC. This sequence joins TRBV18 and TRBJ1-2; no firm D call. The CDR3 consists of 16 residues. V dropped 2 bases and J dropped 1 base, with 14 bases sitting between them. Germline lookup yields CDR1 KGHSH and CDR2 LQKENI.

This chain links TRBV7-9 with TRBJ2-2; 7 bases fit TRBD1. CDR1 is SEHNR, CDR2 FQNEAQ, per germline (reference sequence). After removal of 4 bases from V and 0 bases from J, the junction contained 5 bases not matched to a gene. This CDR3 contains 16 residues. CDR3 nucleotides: TGTGCCAGCAGCTCCGGACAGGTATCGAACACCGGGGAGCTGTTTTTT. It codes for CASSSGQVSNTGELFF.